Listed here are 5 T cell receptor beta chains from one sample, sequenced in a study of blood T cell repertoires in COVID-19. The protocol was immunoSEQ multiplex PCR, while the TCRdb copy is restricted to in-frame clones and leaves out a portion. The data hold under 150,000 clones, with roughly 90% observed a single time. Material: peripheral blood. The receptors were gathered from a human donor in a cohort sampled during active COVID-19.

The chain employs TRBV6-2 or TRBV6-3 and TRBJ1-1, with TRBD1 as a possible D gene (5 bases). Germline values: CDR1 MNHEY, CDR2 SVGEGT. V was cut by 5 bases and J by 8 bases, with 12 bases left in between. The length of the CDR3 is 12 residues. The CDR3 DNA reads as TGTGCCAGCAGTGGTCAGGGCTTGGAAGCTTTCTTT. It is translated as CASSGQGLEAFF.

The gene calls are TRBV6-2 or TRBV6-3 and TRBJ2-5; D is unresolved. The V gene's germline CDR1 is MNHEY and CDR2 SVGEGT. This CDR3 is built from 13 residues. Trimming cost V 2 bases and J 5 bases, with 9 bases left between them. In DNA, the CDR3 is TGTGCCAGCAGTTACCTCGCACGGGAGACCCAGTACTTC. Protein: CASSYLARETQYF.

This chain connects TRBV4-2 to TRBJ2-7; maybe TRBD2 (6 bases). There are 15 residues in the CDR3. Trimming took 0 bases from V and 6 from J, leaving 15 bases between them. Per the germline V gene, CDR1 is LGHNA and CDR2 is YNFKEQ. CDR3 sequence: CASSQDGGTWREQYF. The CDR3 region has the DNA TGTGCCAGCAGCCAAGATGGGGGGACCTGGCGCGAGCAGTACTTC.

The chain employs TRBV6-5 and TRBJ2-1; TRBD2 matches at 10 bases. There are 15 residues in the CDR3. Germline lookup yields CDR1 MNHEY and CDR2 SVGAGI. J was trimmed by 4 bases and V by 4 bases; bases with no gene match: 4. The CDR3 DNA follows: TGTGCCAGCAGTTTCAGCGGGAGGGGATACAATGAGCAGTTCTTC. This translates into CASSFSGRGYNEQFF.

CDR3 bases: TGCGCCAGCAGCCCGGGGGACAGGGGGATCTATGGCTACACCTTC. Translation gives CASSPGDRGIYGYTF. This chain links TRBV5-1 with TRBJ1-2, with 11 bases identical to TRBD1. Germline V gives CDR1 SGHRS, CDR2 YFSETQ. V shed 4 bases and J 4 bases; nucleotides not matched to a gene: 6. CDR3 size: 15 residues.